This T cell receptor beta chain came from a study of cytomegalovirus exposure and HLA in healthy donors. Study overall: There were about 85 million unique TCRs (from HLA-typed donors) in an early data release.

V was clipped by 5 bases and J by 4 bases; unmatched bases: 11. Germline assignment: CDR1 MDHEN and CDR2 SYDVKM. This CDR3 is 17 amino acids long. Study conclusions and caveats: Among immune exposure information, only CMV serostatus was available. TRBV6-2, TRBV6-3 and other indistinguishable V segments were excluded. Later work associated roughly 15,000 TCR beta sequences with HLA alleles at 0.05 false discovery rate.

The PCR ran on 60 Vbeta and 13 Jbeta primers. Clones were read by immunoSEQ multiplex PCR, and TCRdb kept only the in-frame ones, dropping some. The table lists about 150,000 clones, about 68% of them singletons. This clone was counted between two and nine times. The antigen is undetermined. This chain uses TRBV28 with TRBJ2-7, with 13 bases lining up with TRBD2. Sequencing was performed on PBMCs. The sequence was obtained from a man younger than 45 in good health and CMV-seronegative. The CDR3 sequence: CASSPTLWTSGGYEQYF. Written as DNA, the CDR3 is TGTGCCAGCAGTCCCACCCTTTGGACTAGCGGGGGATACGAGCAGTACTTC. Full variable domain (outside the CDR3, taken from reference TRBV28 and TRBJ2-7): DVKVTQSSRYLVKRTGEKVFLECVQDMDHENMFWYRQDPGLGLRLIYFSYDVKMKEKGDIPEGYSVSREKKERFSLILESASTNQTSMYLCASSPTLWTSGGYEQYFGPGTRLTVT.